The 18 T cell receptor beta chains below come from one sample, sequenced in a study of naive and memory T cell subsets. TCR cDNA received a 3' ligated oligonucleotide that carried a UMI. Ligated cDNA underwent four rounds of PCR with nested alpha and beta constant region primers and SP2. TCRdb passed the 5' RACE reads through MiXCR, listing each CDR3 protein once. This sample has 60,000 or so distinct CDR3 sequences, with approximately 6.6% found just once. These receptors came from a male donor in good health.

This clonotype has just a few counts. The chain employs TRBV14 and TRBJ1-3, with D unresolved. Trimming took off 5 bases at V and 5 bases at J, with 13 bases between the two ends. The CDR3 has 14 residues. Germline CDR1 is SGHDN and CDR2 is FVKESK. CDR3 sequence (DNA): TGTGCCAGCAGCGGCGGCGATTGGAGAAACACCATATATTTT. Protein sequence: CASSGGDWRNTIYF.

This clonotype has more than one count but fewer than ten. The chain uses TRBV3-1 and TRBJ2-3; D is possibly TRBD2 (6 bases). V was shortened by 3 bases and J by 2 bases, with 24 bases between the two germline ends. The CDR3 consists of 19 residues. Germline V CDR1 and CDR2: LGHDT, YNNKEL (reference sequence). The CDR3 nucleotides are TGTGCCAGCAGCCAGGCCGGGACTCGAACCGCCGACTCCACAGATACGCAGTATTTT. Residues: CASSQAGTRTADSTDTQYF.

The CDR3 nucleotides are TGTGCCAGCAGCCCCCCAGGGGTAGTGGGGTACACTGAAGCTTTCTTT. This gives the protein CASSPPGVVGYTEAFF. The chain carries TRBV3-1 and TRBJ1-1, with a possible D match to TRBD1 (6 bases). Between the trimmed V and J ends, which lost 4 bases and 3 bases, there was a span of 18 bases. CDR3 length: 16 residues. Germline V gives CDR1 LGHDT, CDR2 YNNKEL (reference sequence).

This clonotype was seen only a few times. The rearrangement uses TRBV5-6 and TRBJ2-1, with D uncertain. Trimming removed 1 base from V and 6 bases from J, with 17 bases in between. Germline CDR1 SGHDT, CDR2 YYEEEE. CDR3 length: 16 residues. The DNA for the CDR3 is TGTGCCAGCAGCTTGCAGGCAACCAAACCGAGCAATGAGCAGTTCTTC. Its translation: CASSLQATKPSNEQFF.

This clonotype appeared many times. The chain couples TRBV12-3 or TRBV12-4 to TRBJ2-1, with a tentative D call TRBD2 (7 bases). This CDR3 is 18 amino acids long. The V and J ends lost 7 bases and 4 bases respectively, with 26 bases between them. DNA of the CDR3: TGTGCCAGCACCCTCGGACCTAGGGGGACTAAACCGTACAATGAGCAGTTCTTC. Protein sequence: CASTLGPRGTKPYNEQFF.

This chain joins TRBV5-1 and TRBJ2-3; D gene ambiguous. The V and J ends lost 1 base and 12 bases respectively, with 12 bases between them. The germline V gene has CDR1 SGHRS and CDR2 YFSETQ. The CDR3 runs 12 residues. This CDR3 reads CASSLRGTDQYF. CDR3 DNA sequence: TGCGCCAGCAGCTTGAGAGGCACGGATCAGTATTTT.

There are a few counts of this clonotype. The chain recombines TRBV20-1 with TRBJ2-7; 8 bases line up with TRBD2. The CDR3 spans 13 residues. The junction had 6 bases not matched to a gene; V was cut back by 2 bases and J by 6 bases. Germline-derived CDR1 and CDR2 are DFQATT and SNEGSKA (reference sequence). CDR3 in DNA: TGCAGTGCTAGACCAGCGGGAGTATCCGAGCAGTACTTC. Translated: CSARPAGVSEQYF.

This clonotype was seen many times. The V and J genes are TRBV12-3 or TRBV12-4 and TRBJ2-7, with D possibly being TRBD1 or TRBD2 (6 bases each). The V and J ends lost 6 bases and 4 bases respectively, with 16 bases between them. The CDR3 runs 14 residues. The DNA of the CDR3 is TGTGCCAGCAGGGACGGTAAAGGGGGGTACGAGCAGTACTTC. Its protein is CASRDGKGGYEQYF.

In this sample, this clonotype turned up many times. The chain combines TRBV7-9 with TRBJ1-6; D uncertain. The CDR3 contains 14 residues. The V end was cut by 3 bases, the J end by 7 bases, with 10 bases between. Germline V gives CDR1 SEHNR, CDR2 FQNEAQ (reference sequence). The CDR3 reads CASSFEQSNSPLHF. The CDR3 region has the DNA TGTGCCAGCAGCTTTGAACAGTCGAATTCACCCCTCCACTTT.

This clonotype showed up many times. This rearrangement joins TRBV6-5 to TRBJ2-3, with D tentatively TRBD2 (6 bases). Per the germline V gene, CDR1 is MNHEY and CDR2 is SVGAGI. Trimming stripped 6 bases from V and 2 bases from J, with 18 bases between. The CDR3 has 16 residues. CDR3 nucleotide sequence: TGTGCCAGCAGGACCCCGGGACTCCTTGACACAGATACGCAGTATTTT. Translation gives CASRTPGLLDTDTQYF.

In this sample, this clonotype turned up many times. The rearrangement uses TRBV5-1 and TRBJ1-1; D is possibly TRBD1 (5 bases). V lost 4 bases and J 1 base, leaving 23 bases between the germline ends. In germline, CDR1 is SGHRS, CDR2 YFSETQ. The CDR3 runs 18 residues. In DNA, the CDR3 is TGCGCCAGCAGCCGTACATTCCCCGGACAAGAGACGAACACTGAAGCTTTCTTT. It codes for CASSRTFPGQETNTEAFF.

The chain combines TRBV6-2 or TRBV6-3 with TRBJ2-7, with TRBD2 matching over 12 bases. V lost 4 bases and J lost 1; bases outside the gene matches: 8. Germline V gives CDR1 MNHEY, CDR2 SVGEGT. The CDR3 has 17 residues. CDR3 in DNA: TGTGCCAGCAGTTCCGGACTAGCGGGGCTCTTATCCTACGAGCAGTACTTC. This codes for CASSSGLAGLLSYEQYF.

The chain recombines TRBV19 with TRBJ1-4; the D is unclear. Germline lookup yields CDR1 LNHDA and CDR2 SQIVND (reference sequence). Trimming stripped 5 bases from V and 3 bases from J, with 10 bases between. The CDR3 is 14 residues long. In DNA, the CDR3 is TGTGCCAGTAGTCGAGGCGCCGCTAATGAAAAACTGTTTTTT. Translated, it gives CASSRGAANEKLFF.

CDR3 in amino acids: CASSLASGTGEQYF. In DNA, the CDR3 is TGTGCCAGCAGCTTAGCGTCAGGGACGGGCGAGCAGTACTTC. This chain links TRBV7-2 with TRBJ2-7; the D call may be TRBD1 or TRBD2 (5 bases each). Trimming left V 0 bases short and J 6 bases short, with 12 bases between. Per the germline V gene, CDR1 is SGHTA and CDR2 is FQGNSA. The CDR3 has 14 residues.

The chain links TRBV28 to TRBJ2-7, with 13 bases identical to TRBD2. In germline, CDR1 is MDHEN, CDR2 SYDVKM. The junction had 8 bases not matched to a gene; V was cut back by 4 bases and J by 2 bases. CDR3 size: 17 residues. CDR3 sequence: CASSSIGLAGVPYEQYF. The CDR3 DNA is TGTGCCAGCAGTTCAATAGGACTAGCGGGGGTCCCCTACGAGCAGTACTTC.

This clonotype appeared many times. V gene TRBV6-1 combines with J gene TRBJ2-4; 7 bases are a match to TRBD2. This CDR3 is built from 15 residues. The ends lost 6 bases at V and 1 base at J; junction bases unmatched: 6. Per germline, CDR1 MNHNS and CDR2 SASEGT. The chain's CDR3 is CASRERDLAKNIQYF. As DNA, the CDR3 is TGTGCCAGCAGGGAGCGGGATCTTGCCAAAAACATTCAGTACTTC.

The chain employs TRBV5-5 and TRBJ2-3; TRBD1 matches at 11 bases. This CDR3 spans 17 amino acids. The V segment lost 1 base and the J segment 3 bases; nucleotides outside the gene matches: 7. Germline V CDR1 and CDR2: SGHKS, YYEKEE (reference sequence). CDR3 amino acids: CASSLLGTGGVTDTQYF. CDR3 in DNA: TGTGCCAGCAGCTTGCTCGGGACAGGGGGTGTGACAGATACGCAGTATTTT.

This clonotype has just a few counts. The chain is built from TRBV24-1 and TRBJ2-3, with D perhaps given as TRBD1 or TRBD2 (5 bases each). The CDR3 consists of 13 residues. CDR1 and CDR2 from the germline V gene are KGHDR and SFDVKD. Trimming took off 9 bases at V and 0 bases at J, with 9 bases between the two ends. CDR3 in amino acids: CATGTESTDTQYF. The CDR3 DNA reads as TGTGCCACCGGGACGGAAAGCACAGATACGCAGTATTTT.